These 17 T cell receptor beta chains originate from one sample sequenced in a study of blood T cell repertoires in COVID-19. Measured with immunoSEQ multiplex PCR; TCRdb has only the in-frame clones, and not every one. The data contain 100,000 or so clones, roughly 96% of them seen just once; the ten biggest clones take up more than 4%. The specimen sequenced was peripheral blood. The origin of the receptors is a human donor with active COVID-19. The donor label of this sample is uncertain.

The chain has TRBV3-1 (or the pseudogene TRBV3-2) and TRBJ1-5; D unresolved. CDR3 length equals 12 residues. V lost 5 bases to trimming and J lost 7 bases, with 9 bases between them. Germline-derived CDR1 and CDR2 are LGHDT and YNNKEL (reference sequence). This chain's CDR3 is CASSGTGQPQHF. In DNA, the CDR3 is TGTGCCAGCAGCGGTACGGGGCAGCCCCAGCATTTT.

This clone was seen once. CDR3 residues: CASSLQQGSNQPQHF. CDR3 nucleotides: TGTGCCAGCAGCTTACAACAGGGGTCCAATCAGCCCCAGCATTTT. The chain uses TRBV7-6 and TRBJ1-5; 7 nucleotides align to TRBD1. The CDR3 is made up of 15 amino acids. J was trimmed by 3 bases and V by 2 bases; bases with no gene match: 4. Per germline, CDR1 SGHVS and CDR2 FNYEAQ.

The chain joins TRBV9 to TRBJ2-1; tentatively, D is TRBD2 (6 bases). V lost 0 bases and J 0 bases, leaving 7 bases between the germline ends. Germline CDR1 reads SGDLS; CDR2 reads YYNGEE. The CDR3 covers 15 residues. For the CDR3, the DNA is TGTGCCAGCAGCGTAGGCGGGAACTCCTACAATGAGCAGTTCTTC. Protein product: CASSVGGNSYNEQFF.

CDR3 in amino acids: CASSQRGGQETQYF. DNA of the CDR3: TGTGCCAGCAGCCAACGGGGGGGCCAAGAGACCCAGTACTTC. V and J are TRBV7-9 and TRBJ2-5; TRBD2 agrees at 8 bases. The V gene end was trimmed by 5 bases and the J gene end by 1 base; junction bases not matched to a gene: 3. CDR1 and CDR2 (germline): SEHNR, FQNEAQ (reference sequence). The CDR3 length is 14 residues.

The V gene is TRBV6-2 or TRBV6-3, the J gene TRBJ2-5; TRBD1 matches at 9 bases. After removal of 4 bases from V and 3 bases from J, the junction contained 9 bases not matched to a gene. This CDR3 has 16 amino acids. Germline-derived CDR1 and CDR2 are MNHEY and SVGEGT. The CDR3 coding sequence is TGTGCCAGCAGTTCGGACAGGGGCGACGATAAAGAGACCCAGTACTTC. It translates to CASSSDRGDDKETQYF.

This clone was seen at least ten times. The CDR3 loop is CASSSGSYNSPLHF. The DNA of the CDR3 is TGTGCCAGCAGCTCCGGGAGCTATAATTCACCCCTCCACTTT. The chain links TRBV5-6 to TRBJ1-6; D remains ambiguous. CDR3 length equals 14 residues. V was shortened by 3 bases and J by 3 bases, with 7 bases between the two germline ends. The germline CDR1 and CDR2 sequences are SGHDT and YYEEEE.

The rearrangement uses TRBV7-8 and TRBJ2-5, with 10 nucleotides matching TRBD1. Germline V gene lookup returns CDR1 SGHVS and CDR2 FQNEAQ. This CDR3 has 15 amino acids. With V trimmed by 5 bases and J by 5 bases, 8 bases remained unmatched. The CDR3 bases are TGTGCCAGCAGCGCCCGGGACAGGGGCTCTGAGACCCAGTACTTC. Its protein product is CASSARDRGSETQYF.

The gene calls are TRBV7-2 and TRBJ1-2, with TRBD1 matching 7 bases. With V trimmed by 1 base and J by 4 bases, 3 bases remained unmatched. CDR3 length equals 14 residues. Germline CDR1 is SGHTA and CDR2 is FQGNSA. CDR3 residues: CASSLDRGGYGYTF. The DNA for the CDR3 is TGTGCCAGCAGCTTAGACAGGGGAGGCTATGGCTACACCTTC.

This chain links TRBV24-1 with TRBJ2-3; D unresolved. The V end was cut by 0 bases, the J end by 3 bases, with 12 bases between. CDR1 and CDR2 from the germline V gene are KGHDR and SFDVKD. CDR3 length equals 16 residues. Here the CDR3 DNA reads TGTGCCACCAGTGATTTGAGTGAGCGTGGGACAGATACGCAGTATTTT. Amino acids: CATSDLSERGTDTQYF.

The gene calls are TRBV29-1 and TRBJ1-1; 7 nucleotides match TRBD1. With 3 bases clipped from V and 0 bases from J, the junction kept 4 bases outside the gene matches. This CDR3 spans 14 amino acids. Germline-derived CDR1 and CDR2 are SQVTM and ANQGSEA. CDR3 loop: CSVDGTDLNTEAFF. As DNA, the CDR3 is TGCAGCGTTGATGGGACAGACTTGAACACTGAAGCTTTCTTT.

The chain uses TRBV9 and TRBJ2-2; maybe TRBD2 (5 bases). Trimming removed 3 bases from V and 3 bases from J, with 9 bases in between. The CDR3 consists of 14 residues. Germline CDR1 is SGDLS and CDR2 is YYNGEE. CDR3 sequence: CASSEDSHTGELFF. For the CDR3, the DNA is TGTGCCAGCAGCGAGGACTCACACACCGGGGAGCTGTTTTTT.

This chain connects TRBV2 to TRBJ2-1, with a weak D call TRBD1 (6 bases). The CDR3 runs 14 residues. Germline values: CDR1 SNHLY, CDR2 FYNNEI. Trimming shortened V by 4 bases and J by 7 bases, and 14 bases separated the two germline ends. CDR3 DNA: TGTGCCAGCAGTGGCAGGGGATTCAAGAATGAGCAGTTCTTC. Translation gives CASSGRGFKNEQFF.

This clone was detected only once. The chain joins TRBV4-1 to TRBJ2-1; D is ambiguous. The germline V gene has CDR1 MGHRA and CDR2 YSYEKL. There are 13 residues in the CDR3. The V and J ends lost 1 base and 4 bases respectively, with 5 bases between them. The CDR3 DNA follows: TGCGCCAGCAGCCAAGGTCAGTACAATGAGCAGTTCTTC. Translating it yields CASSQGQYNEQFF.

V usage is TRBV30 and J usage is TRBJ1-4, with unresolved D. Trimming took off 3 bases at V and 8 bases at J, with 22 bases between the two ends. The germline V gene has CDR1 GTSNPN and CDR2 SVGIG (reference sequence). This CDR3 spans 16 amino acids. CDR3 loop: CAWRTPSGLREEKLFF. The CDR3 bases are TGTGCCTGGAGGACCCCCTCAGGCCTACGAGAGGAAAAACTGTTTTTT.

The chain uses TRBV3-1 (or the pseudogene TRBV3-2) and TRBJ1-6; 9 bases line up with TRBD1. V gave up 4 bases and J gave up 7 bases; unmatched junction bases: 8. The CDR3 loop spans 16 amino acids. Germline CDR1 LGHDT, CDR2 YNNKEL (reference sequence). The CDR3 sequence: CASSLRGQGGNSPLHF. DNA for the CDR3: TGTGCCAGCAGCCTAAGGGGACAGGGTGGGAATTCACCCCTCCACTTT.

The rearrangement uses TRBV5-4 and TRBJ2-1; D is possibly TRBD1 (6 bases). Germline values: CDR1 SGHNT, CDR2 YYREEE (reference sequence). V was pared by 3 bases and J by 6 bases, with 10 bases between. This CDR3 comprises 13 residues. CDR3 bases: TGTGCCAGCAGCTCAACAGGGATCAATGAGCAGTTCTTC. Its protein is CASSSTGINEQFF.

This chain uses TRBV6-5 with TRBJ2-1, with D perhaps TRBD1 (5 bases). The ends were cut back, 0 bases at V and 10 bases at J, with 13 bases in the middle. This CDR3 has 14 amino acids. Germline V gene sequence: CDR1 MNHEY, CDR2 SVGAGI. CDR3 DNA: TGTGCCAGCAGTTACTCCAGGGCAGGCGGAGAGCAGTTCTTC. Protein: CASSYSRAGGEQFF.